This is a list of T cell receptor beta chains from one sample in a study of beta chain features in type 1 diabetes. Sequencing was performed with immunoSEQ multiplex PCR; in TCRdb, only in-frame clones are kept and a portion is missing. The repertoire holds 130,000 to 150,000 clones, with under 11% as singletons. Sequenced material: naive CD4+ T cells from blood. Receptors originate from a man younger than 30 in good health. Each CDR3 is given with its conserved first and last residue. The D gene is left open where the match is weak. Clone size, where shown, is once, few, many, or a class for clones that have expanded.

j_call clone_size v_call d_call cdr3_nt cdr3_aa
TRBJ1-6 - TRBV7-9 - TGTGCCAGCAGCTTGGGCAGGGGTTATAATTCACCCCTCCACTTT CASSLGRGYNSPLHF
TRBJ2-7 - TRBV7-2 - TGTGCCAGCAGCTTAGGATGGATCGGCGGGCAGTACTTC CASSLGWIGGQYF
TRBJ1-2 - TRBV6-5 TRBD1 TGTGCCAGCAGACCAGGACAGGGCATCTATGGCTACACCTTC CASRPGQGIYGYTF
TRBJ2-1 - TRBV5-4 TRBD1 TGTGCCAGCAGCCGCGAGGGACAGGGCTACAATGAGCAGTTCTTC CASSREGQGYNEQFF
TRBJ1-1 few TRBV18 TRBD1 TGTGCCAGCTCACCCCGGACAGGGGGGAACACTGAAGCTTTCTTT CASSPRTGGNTEAFF
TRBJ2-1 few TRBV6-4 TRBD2 TGTGCCAGCAGTCGACGTGGACTAGCAGGTAACAATGAGCAGTTCTTC CASSRRGLAGNNEQFF
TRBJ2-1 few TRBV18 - TGTGCCAGCTCACCAAGGCCACAGGACGGGAATGAGCAGTTCTTC CASSPRPQDGNEQFF
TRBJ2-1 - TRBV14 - TGTGCCAGCAGCCAAGATCCGGGATACTCCTACAATGAGCAGTTCTTC CASSQDPGYSYNEQFF
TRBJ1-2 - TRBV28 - TGTGCCAGCAGTTTGGATGAGGGTCGGGGCTACACCTTC CASSLDEGRGYTF
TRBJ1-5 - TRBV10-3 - TGTGCCATCAGTGAAACTACAAGTCCTCAGCCCCAGCATTTT CAISETTSPQPQHF
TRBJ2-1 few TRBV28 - TGTGCCAGCAGCTTAAGGGGCCCAGGGCGTAGTGAGCAGTTCTTC CASSLRGPGRSEQFF
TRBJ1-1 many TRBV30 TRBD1 TGTGCCTGGAGCCGACAGGGGCAAGCTGAAGCTTTCTTT CAWSRQGQAEAFF
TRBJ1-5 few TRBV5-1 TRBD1 TGCGCCAGCAGCTTGGCCGGGACAGCCAATCAGCCCCAGCATTTT CASSLAGTANQPQHF
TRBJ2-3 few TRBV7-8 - TGTGCCAGCAGCTTAGAGGGGGGGCGCGGGCAGTATTTT CASSLEGGRGQYF
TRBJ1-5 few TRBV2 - TGTGCCAGCAGTTCGGACAGAACCTATCAGCCCCAGCATTTT CASSSDRTYQPQHF
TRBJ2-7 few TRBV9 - TGTGCCAGCAGCGTATACGGGGTGAGCTACGAGCAGTACTTC CASSVYGVSYEQYF
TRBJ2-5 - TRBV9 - TGTGCCAGCAGCGCCCTTGGGGCAGGCCCCTTAGGGGAGACCCAGTACTTC CASSALGAGPLGETQYF
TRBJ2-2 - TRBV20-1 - TGCAGCGTCGACAGAGCTGGGGAGCTGTTTTTT CSVDRAGELFF
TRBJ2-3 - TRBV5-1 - TGCGCCAGCAGCTTGATGGTAACCGGGACTAGCACAGATACGCAGTATTTT CASSLMVTGTSTDTQYF
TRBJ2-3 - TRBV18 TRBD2 TGTGCCAGCTCAACGACTAGCGGGGGGGGCGCAGATACGCAGTATTTT CASSTTSGGGADTQYF
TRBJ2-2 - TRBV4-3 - TGCGCCAGCAGCCAAGATCGGGAGGGGGCGGCTGGGGAGCTGTTTTTT CASSQDREGAAGELFF
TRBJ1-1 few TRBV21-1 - TGTGCCATCCCGGGACAGGAGAACACTGAAGCTTTCTTT CAIPGQENTEAFF
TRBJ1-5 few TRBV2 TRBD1 TGTGCCAGCAGTCGGGACAGGTCTCAGCCCCAGCATTTT CASSRDRSQPQHF
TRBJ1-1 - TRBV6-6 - TGTGCCAGCAGTTACTCGTATCTCGCAGGCAACACTGAAGCTTTCTTT CASSYSYLAGNTEAFF
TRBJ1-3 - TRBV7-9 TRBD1 TGTGCCAGCATGCCGCCAGGGGGCAGTGGAAACACCATATATTTT CASMPPGGSGNTIYF
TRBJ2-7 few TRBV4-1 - TGCGCCAGCAGCCAAAAAAAAGACTCACCATCCTCCTACGAGCAGTACTTC CASSQKKDSPSSYEQYF
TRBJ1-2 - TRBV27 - TGTGCCAGCAGTTCCCAGGGCAACTATGGCTACACCTTC CASSSQGNYGYTF
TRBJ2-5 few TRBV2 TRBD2 TGTGCCAGCAGGACGGGGGGAGAGACCCAGTACTTC CASRTGGETQYF
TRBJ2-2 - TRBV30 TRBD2 TGTGCCTGGCTTAGCGGGGCCGTTAACACCGGGGAGCTGTTTTTT CAWLSGAVNTGELFF
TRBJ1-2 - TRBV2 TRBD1 TGTGCCAGCAGTCCCGGGACAGGACTCGGCTACACCTTC CASSPGTGLGYTF
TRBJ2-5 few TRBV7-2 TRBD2 TGTGCCAGCAGCGGGGCTGCGGGCGCGGGGGGGACCCAGTACTTC CASSGAAGAGGTQYF
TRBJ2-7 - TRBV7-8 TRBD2 TGTGCCAGCAGCTTAGTGGCAGGCGGGGGCTACGAGCAGTACTTC CASSLVAGGGYEQYF
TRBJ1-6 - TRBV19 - TGTGCCAGCAAGGGAGGGGCGAGCTCCTATAATTCACCCCTCCACTTT CASKGGASSYNSPLHF
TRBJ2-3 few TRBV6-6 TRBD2 TGTGCCAGCAATGCAGCGGGGGGCCGGGGGGATACGCAGTATTTT CASNAAGGRGDTQYF
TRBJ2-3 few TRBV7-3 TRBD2 TGTGCCAGCAGCTCAACGGGGGGGATCACAGATACGCAGTATTTT CASSSTGGITDTQYF
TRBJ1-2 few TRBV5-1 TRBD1 TGCGCCAGCAGTGGTCAGGGGGATGGCTACACCTTC CASSGQGDGYTF